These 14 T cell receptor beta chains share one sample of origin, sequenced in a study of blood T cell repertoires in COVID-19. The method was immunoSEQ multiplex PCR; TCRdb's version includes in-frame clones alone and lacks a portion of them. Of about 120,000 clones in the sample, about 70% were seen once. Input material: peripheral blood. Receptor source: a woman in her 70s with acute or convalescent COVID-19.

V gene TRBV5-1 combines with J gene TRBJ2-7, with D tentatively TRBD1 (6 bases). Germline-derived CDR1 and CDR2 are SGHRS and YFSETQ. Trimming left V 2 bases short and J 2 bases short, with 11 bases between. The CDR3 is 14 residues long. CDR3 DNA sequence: TGCGCCAGCAGCTTACAGGGATTTCCCTACGAGCAGTACTTC. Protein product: CASSLQGFPYEQYF.

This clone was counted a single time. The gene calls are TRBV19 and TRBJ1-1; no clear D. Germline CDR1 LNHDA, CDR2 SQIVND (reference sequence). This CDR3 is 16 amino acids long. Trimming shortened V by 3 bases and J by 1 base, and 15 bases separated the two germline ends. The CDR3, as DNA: TGTGCCAGTAGTATTCGTGGCGGGCTGAAGAACACTGAAGCTTTCTTT. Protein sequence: CASSIRGGLKNTEAFF.

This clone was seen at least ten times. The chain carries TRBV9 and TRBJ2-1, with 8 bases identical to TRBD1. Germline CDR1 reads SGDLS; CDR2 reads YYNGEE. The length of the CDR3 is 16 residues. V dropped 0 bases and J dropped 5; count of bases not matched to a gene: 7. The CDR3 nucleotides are TGTGCCAGCAGCGTAGATCAGGGGGCCTTTCACAATGAGCAGTTCTTC. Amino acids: CASSVDQGAFHNEQFF.

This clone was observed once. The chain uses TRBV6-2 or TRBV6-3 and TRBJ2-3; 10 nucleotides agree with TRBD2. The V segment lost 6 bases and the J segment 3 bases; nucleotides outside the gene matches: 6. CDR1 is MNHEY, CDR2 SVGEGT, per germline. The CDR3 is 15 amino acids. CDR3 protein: CASSLAGEGTDTQYF. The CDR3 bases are TGTGCCAGCAGCCTAGCGGGAGAGGGTACAGATACGCAGTATTTT.

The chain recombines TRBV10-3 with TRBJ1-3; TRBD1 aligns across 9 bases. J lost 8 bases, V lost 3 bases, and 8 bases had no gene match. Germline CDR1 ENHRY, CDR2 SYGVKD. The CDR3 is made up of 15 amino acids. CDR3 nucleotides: TGTGCCATCAGTGACCCGGGACAGGGAGGTTACACCATATATTTT. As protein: CAISDPGQGGYTIYF.

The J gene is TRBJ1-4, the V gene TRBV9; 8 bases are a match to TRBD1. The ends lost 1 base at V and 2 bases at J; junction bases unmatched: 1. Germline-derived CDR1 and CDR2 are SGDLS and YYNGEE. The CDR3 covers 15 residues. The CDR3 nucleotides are TGTGCCAGCAGCGTACGGACAGGGACTAATGAAAAACTGTTTTTT. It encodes CASSVRTGTNEKLFF.

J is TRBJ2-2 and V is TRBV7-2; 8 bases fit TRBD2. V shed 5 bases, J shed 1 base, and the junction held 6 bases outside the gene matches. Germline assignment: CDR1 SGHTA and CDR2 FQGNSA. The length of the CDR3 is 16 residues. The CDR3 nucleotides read TGTGCCAGCAGCCCGTTCGGGGGGGTGAACACCGGGGAGCTGTTTTTT. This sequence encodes CASSPFGGVNTGELFF. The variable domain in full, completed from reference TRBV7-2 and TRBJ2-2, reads GAGVSQSPSNKVTEKGKDVELRCDPISGHTALYWYRQSLGQGLEFLIYFQGNSAPDKSGLPSDRFSAERTGGSVSTLTIQRTQQEDSAVYLCASSPFGGVNTGELFFGEGSRLTVL.

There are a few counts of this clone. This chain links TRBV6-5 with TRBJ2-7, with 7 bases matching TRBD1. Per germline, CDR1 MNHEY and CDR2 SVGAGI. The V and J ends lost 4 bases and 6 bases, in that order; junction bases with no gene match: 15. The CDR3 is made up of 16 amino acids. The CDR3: CASSFGPTGNPLEQYF. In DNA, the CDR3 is TGTGCCAGCAGTTTCGGTCCGACAGGGAATCCCCTCGAGCAGTACTTC.

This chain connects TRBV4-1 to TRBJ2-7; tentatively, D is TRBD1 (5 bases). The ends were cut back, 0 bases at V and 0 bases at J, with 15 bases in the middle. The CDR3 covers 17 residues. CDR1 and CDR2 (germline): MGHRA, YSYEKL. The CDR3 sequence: CASSQDVDRISSYEQYF. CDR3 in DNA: TGCGCCAGCAGCCAAGATGTAGACAGAATTAGCTCCTACGAGCAGTACTTC.

The CDR3: CARAATGMNTEAFF. DNA of the CDR3: TGTGCCCGAGCCGCGACAGGAATGAACACTGAAGCTTTCTTT. The chain has TRBV2 and TRBJ1-1; D possibly corresponds to TRBD1 (6 bases). This CDR3 has 14 residues. V lost 11 bases to trimming and J lost 0 bases, with 16 bases between them. The germline V gene has CDR1 SNHLY and CDR2 FYNNEI.

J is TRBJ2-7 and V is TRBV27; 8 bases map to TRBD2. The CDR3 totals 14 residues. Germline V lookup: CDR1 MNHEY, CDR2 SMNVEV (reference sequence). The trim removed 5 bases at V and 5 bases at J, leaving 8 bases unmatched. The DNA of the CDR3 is TGTGCCAGCAGTGGAGGGACTAGGACCCACGAGCAGTACTTC. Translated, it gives CASSGGTRTHEQYF.

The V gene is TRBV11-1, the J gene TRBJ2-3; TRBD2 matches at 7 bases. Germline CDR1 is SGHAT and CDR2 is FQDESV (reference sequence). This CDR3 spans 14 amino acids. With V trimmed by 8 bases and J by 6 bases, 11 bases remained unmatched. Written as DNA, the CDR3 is TGTGCCAGCTCTATCAGGGAGGGCCACGATACGCAGTATTTT. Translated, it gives CASSIREGHDTQYF.

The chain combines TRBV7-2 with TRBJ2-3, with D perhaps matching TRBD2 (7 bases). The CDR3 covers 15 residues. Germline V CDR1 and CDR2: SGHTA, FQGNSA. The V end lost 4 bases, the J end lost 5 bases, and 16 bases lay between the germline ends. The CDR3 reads CASSSSRGGIDTQYF. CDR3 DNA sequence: TGTGCCAGCAGCTCCTCGAGGGGGGGCATAGATACGCAGTATTTT.

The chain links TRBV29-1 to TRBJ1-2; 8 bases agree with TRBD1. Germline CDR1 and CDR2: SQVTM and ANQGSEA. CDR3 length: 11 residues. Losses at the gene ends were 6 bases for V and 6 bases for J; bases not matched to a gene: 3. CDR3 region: CSVSTGDGYTF. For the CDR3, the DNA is TGCAGCGTCTCGACAGGGGATGGCTACACCTTC.